Sequencing of this T cell receptor beta chain was carried out in a study of blood T cell repertoires in COVID-19 (dated by TCRdb to between 2020 and 2021). Some background on the complete study: Samples from collaborators originated in the United States, Italy and Spain and spanned both the acute and convalescent phases of COVID-19. The sample metadata nearly always contained a de-identified subject ID, COVID-19 status, age in years and sex. Subjects who had been exposed to COVID-19, were actively infected with it, or had recovered from it provided the deeply sampled blood TCRbeta repertoires that made up the dataset. A freely available public database, intended as a resource for researchers studying the immune response to SARS-CoV-2, is where the repertoires were released. The material from the prospective study consisted of cDNA or gDNA derived from T cells, B-cell-depleted T cells, or PBMCs. The samples were drawn from the first 160 participants of the ongoing ImmuneRACE study and from 1,254 subjects provided by 6 global collaborators. Where HLA class I and class II types were available, the types were taken from metadata supplied by the sample provider, not from assay-based typing.

Collaborating institutions collected whole blood in K2EDTA tubes following their own protocols. For TCRbeta analysis, collaborators shipped samples in one of three forms: frozen whole blood, isolated PBMCs, or DNA extracted from either of those sample types. From the cysteine through the phenylalanine, the CDR3 covers 13 amino acids. The DNA shown is the 39-base CDR3, in frame from base 1. As encoded in the germline V gene (reference sequence), CDR1 is MNHEY while CDR2 is SMNVEV. After removal of 7 bases from V and 1 base from J, the junction retains 2 bases not matched to a gene. The paper's findings and limits, for the study overall: How much clinical and demographic metadata was included differed by source and by participant, and the metadata was provided uncurated.

TCRbeta CDR3 regions were amplified from genomic DNA by means of the immunoSEQ Assay, a bias-controlled multiplex PCR. Under the source paper's analysis protocol: The number of nucleated cells in each sample was estimated from the amplification of reference gene primers within the assay. To quantify the absolute abundance of each unique TCRbeta CDR3 rearrangement, sequence reads were collapsed and filtered. For each sample, productive Simpson clonality was calculated as the square root of Simpson's diversity index over productive rearrangements. This is the immuneACCESS table as TCRdb keeps it, with only in-frame sequences that have V and J called. A part of the clones is gone; compared with another copy, unresolved V genes explain less than half, and the rest is unexplained. V and J calls and clone size are as listed in that table; D and trimming were resolved from the DNA. Present in this sample are over 100,000 clones, about 70% of which were seen just once. The ten largest clones take up under 2.5% of the sample.

A remark on this clone: The clone's antigen remains unknown. Base quality data are lacking; no much larger clone is found one base away.

This receptor chain uses TRBV27 and TRBJ2-7, and TRBD1 matches 9 of the central bases. Sequencing was performed on peripheral blood. The receptor was derived from a woman aged 70-85 years with acute or convalescent COVID-19. In nucleotide form, the sequence is TGTGCCAGCATCGGGACAGGGTCCTACGAGCAGTACTTC. The encoded protein is CASIGTGSYEQYF.